This T cell receptor beta chain is from a study of blood T cells in healthy people across ages. Study results and limitations: Compared with aged donors, long-lived donors showed fewer expanded clones, suggesting selection.

In regard to this clonotype: What it binds is not known.

The germline V and J ends were trimmed by 2 bases and 5 bases, with 16 bases remaining between them. The CDR3 extends over 16 amino acids. The germline V gene encodes CDR1 MDHEN and CDR2 SYDVKM. A sample-barcoded 5' primer and a J-beta primer mix were used in a second PCR of about 7 to 12 cycles. TCRdb reprocessed the 5' RACE reads via MiXCR and lists one record per CDR3 protein. The repertoire includes 780,000 or so distinct CDR3 sequences, 45% to 70% of them detected once, and roughly 25% sits in the top ten. Sequenced: blood. V is TRBV28 and J is TRBJ2-4; D is possibly TRBD1 (6 bases). This receptor was obtained from a man in his forties in good health. In nucleotides, the CDR3 is TGTGCCAGCAGTTTACAGCAGGGGTTTGCCGAAAACATTCAGTACTTC. Its translation: CASSLQQGFAENIQYF.